This is a list of T cell receptor beta chains from one sample in a study. TCRdb fed the 5' RACE reads into MiXCR, producing one record per CDR3 protein. The sample consists of some 64,000 distinct CDR3 sequences, 22% of them appearing once. Material: memory CD4+ T cells sorted from a lymph node. The receptors shown here come from a female donor with breast cancer. Both conserved end residues are part of each CDR3.

>TRBV7-2|TRBJ1-3
CASSPGSYSGNTIYF
>TRBV28|TRBJ1-2
CATRVGGRGGYTF
>TRBV20-1|TRBJ2-7
CSASLPGDPSDEQYF
>TRBV4-3|TRBJ2-7
CASSQETAAEQYF
>TRBV20-1|TRBJ1-5
CSVRSGESGNQPQHF
>TRBV11-2|TRBJ2-1
CASSLTGTGEEQFF
>TRBV20-1|TRBJ1-2
CRPEGRPYGYTF
>TRBV7-2|TRBJ2-5
CASSPDGGGSKTQYF
>TRBV12-3/TRBV12-4|TRBJ2-1
CADGTTGRNEQFF
>TRBV20-1|TRBJ2-1
CSAPLAHNEQFF
>TRBV7-9|TRBJ2-6
CASSFSAGANVLTF
>TRBV9|TRBJ2-5
CASSVGGQQETQYF
>TRBV20-1|TRBJ2-1
CSATGGTSPFGEQFF
>TRBV5-1|TRBJ2-2
CASSLAQGATGELFF
>TRBV24-1|TRBJ2-1
CATSDSAGQGYNEQFF
>TRBV20-1|TRBJ1-5
CSAWTGGYQPQHF
>TRBV7-8|TRBJ2-5
CASSFLTSQVETQYF
>TRBV20-1|TRBJ2-3
CSATEGLAGFTDTQYF
>TRBV28|TRBJ1-5
CASSLRSGYQPQHF
>TRBV5-1|TRBJ2-1
CASSSGGLGDIYNEQFF
>TRBV3-1|TRBJ2-7
CASRQTYEQYF
>TRBV5-5|TRBJ2-7
CASSFLLVGEQYF
>TRBV20-1|TRBJ2-3
CSAKGTNPTDTQYF
>TRBV7-2|TRBJ1-1
CASSLLGQRTEAFF
>TRBV7-9|TRBJ2-5
CASTSGAQETQYF
>TRBV10-1|TRBJ2-1
CASSSEDEQFF
>TRBV6-2/TRBV6-3|TRBJ2-6
CGTASGANVLTF
>TRBV11-3|TRBJ2-7
CASRHSGRSYEQYF
>TRBV5-1|TRBJ2-3
CASSLAGAGGTQYF
>TRBV15|TRBJ2-3
CATSPRTAADTQYF
>TRBV5-1|TRBJ2-1
CASSQRAGNEQFF
>TRBV7-9|TRBJ2-1
CASSPQRGSPSYNEQFF
>TRBV7-2|TRBJ2-1
CASSLVFGRGLSSYNEQFF
>TRBV5-1|TRBJ2-3
CASSSQRTTDTQYF
>TRBV5-1|TRBJ2-3
CASSLGASRYTDTQYF
>TRBV5-1|TRBJ2-3
CASSLGQGGLDTQYF
>TRBV5-6|TRBJ2-5
CASSLLAGRQETQYF
>TRBV12-3/TRBV12-4|TRBJ1-1
CASRPFKRGTGGSMNTEAFF
>TRBV4-1|TRBJ1-2
CASSQLLVDNYGYTF
>TRBV12-5|TRBJ2-1
CASGLRADNEQFF
>TRBV7-3|TRBJ2-1
CASSLNPNGSEQFF
>TRBV29-1|TRBJ2-1
CSVEGARETIQFF
>TRBV20-1|TRBJ2-3
CSARDRGGVTDTQYF
>TRBV5-1|TRBJ1-3
CASSLEGRTAIYF
>TRBV4-1|TRBJ1-1
CASSIQRNTEAFF